Shown below are 22 T cell receptor beta chains from a single sample sequenced in a study of cytotoxic CD8 clonotypes in ibrutinib-treated CLL. Measured with immunoSEQ multiplex PCR; TCRdb has only the in-frame clones, and not every one. This table has approximately 32,000 clones, 45% to 50% appearing once. Specimen: PBMCs, collected before ibrutinib treatment. All receptors come from a human donor with chronic lymphocytic leukemia.

This clone was found a few times. CDR3: CASSRLAGGIDEQFF. The DNA for the CDR3 is TGTGCCAGCAGTCGACTAGCGGGGGGGATTGATGAGCAGTTCTTC. The V gene is TRBV2, the J gene TRBJ2-1; 14 nucleotides match TRBD2. This CDR3 region has 15 residues. Germline V lookup: CDR1 SNHLY, CDR2 FYNNEI. V shed 5 bases and J 8 bases; nucleotides not matched to a gene: 5.

This clone was seen ten or more times. The chain recombines TRBV25-1 with TRBJ2-2; either TRBD1 or TRBD2 may supply D (5 bases each). The germline V and J ends were trimmed by 4 bases and 8 bases, with 14 bases remaining between them. CDR1 and CDR2 (germline): MGHDK, SYGVNS. This CDR3 is built from 14 residues. The CDR3 loop is CASSVEGPLGELFF. CDR3 sequence (DNA): TGTGCCAGCAGTGTAGAGGGACCCTTAGGGGAGCTGTTTTTT.

This CDR3 is CASRARTGGYGYTF. In nucleotides, the CDR3 is TGTGCCAGCAGGGCCAGGACAGGGGGCTACGGCTACACCTTC. V is TRBV27 and J is TRBJ1-2, with 11 nucleotides matching TRBD1. Per the germline V gene, CDR1 is MNHEY and CDR2 is SMNVEV (reference sequence). There are 14 residues in the CDR3. Unmatched junction bases numbered 8, after V lost 6 bases and J lost 8 bases.

The gene calls are TRBV18 and TRBJ2-1; perhaps TRBD2 as D (6 bases). The germline gives CDR1 KGHSH, CDR2 LQKENI. The ends were cut back, 3 bases at V and 8 bases at J, with 14 bases in the middle. The CDR3 has 14 amino acids. Written as DNA, the CDR3 is TGTGCCAGCTCACCGACGACCCGGAGGGATGAGCAGTTCTTC. It is translated as CASSPTTRRDEQFF.

The rearrangement joins TRBV5-6 to TRBJ2-7; TRBD1 aligns across 9 bases. The ends lost 5 bases at V and 3 bases at J; junction bases unmatched: 9. This CDR3 is 15 amino acids long. Germline-derived CDR1 and CDR2 are SGHDT and YYEEEE. DNA of the CDR3: TGTGCCAGCAGATTCAGACGGACAGGGGACTACGAGCAGTACTTC. Translation: CASRFRRTGDYEQYF.

This clone was seen a handful of times. For the CDR3, the DNA is TGTGCCAGCAGTCCCCGACGGAACGAGCAGTACTTC. Its translation is CASSPRRNEQYF. The chain employs TRBV6-5 and TRBJ2-7; the D is unclear. Germline CDR1 MNHEY, CDR2 SVGAGI. The CDR3 covers 12 residues. Trimming took 5 bases from V and 5 from J, leaving 10 bases between them.

This clone occurred a few times. V gene TRBV6-5 combines with J gene TRBJ1-2; 10 nucleotides match TRBD1. Germline CDR1 reads MNHEY; CDR2 reads SVGAGI. The CDR3 is 16 residues long. J gave up 4 bases and V 2 bases, and 7 bases lay outside the gene matches. The CDR3 loop is CASSYVRTGGSYGYTF. CDR3 sequence (DNA): TGTGCCAGCAGTTACGTCAGGACAGGGGGTAGCTATGGCTACACCTTC.

CDR3 sequence reads: CASSSGGAANYGYTF. The CDR3 nucleotides read TGTGCCAGCAGCTCAGGGGGGGCAGCTAACTATGGCTACACCTTC. V usage is TRBV28 and J usage is TRBJ1-2, with TRBD1 matching over 7 bases. The CDR3 spans 15 residues. CDR1 MDHEN and CDR2 SYDVKM come from the germline V gene. V lost 6 bases, J lost 0 bases, and 7 bases stayed unmatched.

This rearrangement joins TRBV7-8 to TRBJ1-3; possibly TRBD1 for D (5 bases). CDR3 length: 15 residues. Germline CDR1 and CDR2: SGHVS and FQNEAQ. Trimming left V 2 bases short and J 6 bases short, with 14 bases between. Here the CDR3 reads CASSLIPRGVNTIYF. The CDR3, as DNA: TGTGCCAGCAGCTTAATTCCGCGGGGGGTAAACACCATATATTTT.

Concerning this clone: The germline gene is not matched at one end of the junction; a read error may be the cause. This sample includes further DNA sequences coding for the same CDR3. The V and J genes are TRBV11-2 and TRBJ2-2; TRBD2 aligns across 7 bases. This CDR3 has 17 residues. Germline-derived CDR1 and CDR2 are SGHAT and FQNNGV. CDR3 residues: CASSLIPLAANTGELFF. In DNA form, the CDR3 reads TGTGCCAGTAGCTTAATCCCCCTAGCGGCCAACACCGGGGAGCTGTTTTTT. The full variable domain, rest sourced from reference TRBV11-2 and TRBJ2-2, is EAGVAQSPRYKIIEKRQSVAFWCNPISGHATLYWYQQILGQGPKLLIQFQNNGVVDDSQLPKDRFSAERLKGVDSTLKIQPAKLEDSAVYLCASSLIPLAANTGELFFGEGSRLTVL.

The V gene is TRBV7-9, the J gene TRBJ2-7, with 9 nucleotides matching TRBD1. Per germline, CDR1 SEHNR and CDR2 FQNEAQ (reference sequence). CDR3 length: 14 residues. The ends lost 4 bases at V and 3 bases at J; junction bases unmatched: 4. CDR3 sequence (DNA): TGTGCCAGCAGCTCAACAGGGGGCAGCTACGAGCAGTACTTC. It translates to CASSSTGGSYEQYF. The variable domain in full, with the rest retrieved from reference TRBV7-9 and TRBJ2-7, is DTGVSQNPRHKITKRGQNVTFRCDPISEHNRLYWYRQTLGQGPEFLTYFQNEAQLEKSRLLSDRFSAERPKGSFSTLEIQRTEQGDSAMYLCASSSTGGSYEQYFGPGTRLTVT.

The table lists this clone with a few counts. The CDR3 nucleotides are TGCGCCAGCAGCCAAGAGCCCCGGGGGACCCAAGAGACCCAGTACTTC. Translated, it gives CASSQEPRGTQETQYF. The chain links TRBV4-1 to TRBJ2-5; TRBD2 might be the D (6 bases). Trimming took off 0 bases at V and 1 base at J, with 12 bases between the two ends. Germline CDR1 MGHRA, CDR2 YSYEKL. The CDR3 totals 16 residues.

V and J are TRBV2 and TRBJ1-2; TRBD1 agrees at 9 bases. This CDR3 spans 13 amino acids. With V trimmed by 8 bases and J by 6 bases, 7 bases remained unmatched. Germline lookup yields CDR1 SNHLY and CDR2 FYNNEI. The CDR3 here is CASWGDREDGYTF. Written as DNA, the CDR3 is TGTGCCAGCTGGGGGGACAGGGAGGATGGCTACACCTTC. The full variable domain, completed using reference TRBV2 and TRBJ1-2, is EPEVTQTPSHQVTQMGQEVILRCVPISNHLYFYWYRQILGQKVEFLVSFYNNEISEKSEIFDDQFSVERPDGSNFTLKIRSTKLEDSAMYFCASWGDREDGYTFGSGTRLTVV.

The chain recombines TRBV5-1 with TRBJ2-1; D not resolved. Germline V lookup: CDR1 SGHRS, CDR2 YFSETQ. V was pared by 3 bases and J by 10 bases, with 17 bases between. The CDR3 has 14 residues. The CDR3 reads CASSYPDPLSEQFF. The CDR3 nucleotides read TGCGCCAGCAGCTACCCGGACCCCCTATCGGAGCAGTTCTTC.

This clone showed up just a few times. The chain is built from TRBV6-6 and TRBJ1-4; 9 positions match TRBD1. Trimming took 1 base from V and 8 from J; bases not matched to a gene: 5. The CDR3 is 15 amino acids. Germline-derived CDR1 and CDR2 are MNHNY and SVGAGI (reference sequence). The CDR3 DNA sequence: TGTGCCAGCAGTTACTTGACAGGGGGGGAAGAAAAACTGTTTTTT. The encoded protein is CASSYLTGGEEKLFF.

V usage is TRBV5-1 and J usage is TRBJ1-2; no firm D call. Germline V lookup: CDR1 SGHRS, CDR2 YFSETQ. There are 15 residues in the CDR3. V dropped 5 bases and J dropped 2 bases, with 16 bases sitting between them. CDR3 DNA: TGCGCCAGCAGTCCTTCGGGGTCCAGGAACTATGGCTACACCTTC. Its protein product is CASSPSGSRNYGYTF.

The J gene is TRBJ1-5, the V gene TRBV11-2, with 9 bases fitting TRBD1. CDR1 and CDR2 (germline): SGHAT, FQNNGV. Trimming at V came to 2 bases and at J to 6 bases, leaving 5 bases not matched to a gene. The CDR3 loop spans 15 amino acids. Written as DNA, the CDR3 is TGTGCCAGCAGCTTAACAGGGGGCGCGGGTCAGCCCCAGCATTTT. Protein product: CASSLTGGAGQPQHF. Full variable domain (remainder filled in from reference TRBV11-2 and TRBJ1-5): EAGVAQSPRYKIIEKRQSVAFWCNPISGHATLYWYQQILGQGPKLLIQFQNNGVVDDSQLPKDRFSAERLKGVDSTLKIQPAKLEDSAVYLCASSLTGGAGQPQHFGDGTRLSIL.

This chain connects TRBV28 to TRBJ1-2; 8 nucleotides line up with TRBD1. The CDR3 is made up of 16 amino acids. The V gene end was trimmed by 2 bases and the J gene end by 7 bases; junction bases not matched to a gene: 12. Germline lookup yields CDR1 MDHEN and CDR2 SYDVKM. CDR3 loop: CASSLGNTGGGLGYTF. CDR3 DNA: TGTGCCAGCAGTTTAGGGAATACAGGGGGAGGTCTTGGCTACACCTTC.

This clone was counted many times. The J gene is TRBJ1-6, the V gene TRBV2, with D perhaps matching TRBD1 (6 bases). The CDR3 spans 16 residues. Germline assignment: CDR1 SNHLY and CDR2 FYNNEI. The germline V and J ends were trimmed by 0 bases and 6 bases, with 12 bases remaining between them. CDR3 DNA sequence: TGTGCCAGCAGTGAAGCCCGGACAGACACTAATTCACCCCTCCACTTT. It specifies CASSEARTDTNSPLHF.

V usage is TRBV19 and J usage is TRBJ1-5; TRBD1 might be the D (6 bases). The CDR3 is made up of 16 amino acids. V lost 7 bases and J lost 0, with 16 bases in between. The germline CDR1 and CDR2 sequences are LNHDA and SQIVND (reference sequence). This chain's CDR3 is CASTHGQTNSNQPQHF. The CDR3 DNA reads TGTGCCAGTACACACGGACAGACTAATAGCAATCAGCCCCAGCATTTT.

This chain uses TRBV10-1 with TRBJ2-6; D uncertain. Germline CDR1 WNHNN, CDR2 SYGVQD (reference sequence). The germline V and J ends were trimmed by 3 bases and 5 bases, with 20 bases remaining between them. This CDR3 contains 18 residues. CDR3 loop: CASSDEPIAQSRANVLTF. The CDR3 DNA reads as TGCGCCAGCAGTGATGAGCCAATCGCACAAAGTCGGGCCAACGTCCTGACTTTC.

This rearrangement joins TRBV11-2 to TRBJ1-6; D is uncertain. The V end lost 6 bases, the J end lost 9 bases, and 12 bases lay between the germline ends. This CDR3 has 13 amino acids. Per the germline V gene, CDR1 is SGHAT and CDR2 is FQNNGV. This CDR3 reads CASRGTLGSPLHF. In DNA form, the CDR3 reads TGTGCCAGCAGAGGTACATTAGGTTCACCCCTCCACTTT.